Following are 24 T cell receptor beta chains from one sample sequenced in a study of neoadjuvant anti-PD-1 for oral cavity cancer. TCRdb's table, derived via immunoSEQ multiplex PCR, lists solely in-frame clones and lacks some. In the table there are some 20,000 clones, around 76% of which are singletons. This sample comprised PBMCs, obtained before nivolumab (anti-PD-1) treatment. The receptors derive from a person aged 35 to 85 with oral cavity squamous cell carcinoma.

This clone was seen only a few times. The chain recombines TRBV7-9 with TRBJ2-7; possible D gene TRBD2, 5 bases. V was clipped by 1 base and J by 0 bases, with 7 bases between them. Germline V gene lookup returns CDR1 SEHNR and CDR2 FQNEAQ (reference sequence). The CDR3 extends over 14 amino acids. The CDR3 loop is CASSLGAGSYEQYF. The DNA of the CDR3 is TGTGCCAGCAGCTTAGGCGCGGGCTCCTACGAGCAGTACTTC. Supplemented by reference TRBV7-9 and TRBJ2-7, the full variable domain reads DTGVSQNPRHKITKRGQNVTFRCDPISEHNRLYWYRQTLGQGPEFLTYFQNEAQLEKSRLLSDRFSAERPKGSFSTLEIQRTEQGDSAMYLCASSLGAGSYEQYFGPGTRLTVT.

The rearrangement joins TRBV11-2 to TRBJ2-7; the match to TRBD2 covers 10 bases. CDR1 and CDR2 (germline): SGHAT, FQNNGV. The CDR3 is 15 amino acids. V shed 6 bases, J shed 2 bases, and the junction held 7 bases outside the gene matches. Written as DNA, the CDR3 is TGTGCCAGCAGAGGTGGGCTAGCGGGAGCCTACGAGCAGTACTTC. It codes for CASRGGLAGAYEQYF.

The V call is TRBV6-1, the J call TRBJ2-7; D remains ambiguous. Trimming took 7 bases from V and 3 from J, leaving 13 bases between them. Germline values: CDR1 MNHNS, CDR2 SASEGT. CDR3 length equals 13 residues. CDR3 DNA: TGTGCCAGCAACATTGGATGGTACTACGAGCAGTACTTC. The encoded protein is CASNIGWYYEQYF.

The chain combines TRBV11-3 with TRBJ2-7; D is unclear. V was pared by 2 bases and J by 5 bases, with 7 bases between. Germline CDR1 reads SGHNT; CDR2 reads YENEEA. The CDR3 sequence is 12 residues long. The CDR3 reads CASSLYGNEQYF. The CDR3 DNA reads TGTGCCAGCAGCTTATATGGCAACGAGCAGTACTTC.

This clone appeared once. J is TRBJ2-1 and V is TRBV5-1; TRBD2 matches at 9 bases. CDR1 and CDR2 (germline): SGHRS, YFSETQ. This CDR3 has 15 amino acids. J lost 6 bases, V lost 2 bases, and 6 bases had no gene match. The CDR3 sequence is CASSLSSGAVNEQFF. The DNA of the CDR3 is TGCGCCAGCAGCTTATCTAGCGGGGCGGTCAATGAGCAGTTCTTC.

This clone was seen a single time. The J gene is TRBJ2-1, the V gene TRBV7-6; TRBD2 aligns across 15 bases. V gave up 5 bases and J gave up 6 bases; unmatched junction bases: 11. The CDR3 has 18 amino acids. Germline loops: CDR1 SGHVS, CDR2 FNYEAQ. CDR3 in amino acids: CASSTQPGLAGGGNEQFF. In DNA form, the CDR3 reads TGTGCCAGCAGCACCCAGCCGGGACTAGCGGGAGGAGGCAATGAGCAGTTCTTC.

The genes are TRBV12-5 and TRBJ2-1; the match to TRBD1 covers 12 bases. The junction had 7 bases not matched to a gene; V was cut back by 7 bases and J by 6 bases. CDR3 length: 15 amino acids. Per germline, CDR1 LGHNT and CDR2 FRNRAP. The CDR3 reads CASDAGQGARNEQFF. The CDR3 bases are TGTGCTAGTGACGCGGGACAGGGGGCTCGCAATGAGCAGTTCTTC.

The gene calls are TRBV10-2 and TRBJ2-7; the D gene is possibly TRBD1 (5 bases). In germline, CDR1 is WSHSY, CDR2 SAAADI. Trimming cost V 6 bases and J 2 bases, with 14 bases left between them. CDR3 size: 14 residues. The chain's CDR3 is CASRSAEDTYEQYF. As DNA, the CDR3 is TGCGCCAGCAGGTCGGCAGAGGACACCTACGAGCAGTACTTC.

The chain combines TRBV2 with TRBJ2-2, with TRBD1 as a possible D gene (8 bases). The ends were cut back, 4 bases at V and 4 bases at J, with 16 bases in the middle. This CDR3 has 16 amino acids. From germline, CDR1 is SNHLY and CDR2 FYNNEI. CDR3 residues: CASSGSNRGGTGELFF. CDR3 in DNA: TGTGCCAGCAGTGGGTCAAACAGGGGGGGCACCGGGGAGCTGTTTTTT.

The table lists this clone with a count of one. The chain couples TRBV6-5 to TRBJ2-1, with 7 bases matching TRBD2. The CDR3 runs 15 residues. Unmatched junction bases numbered 5, after V lost 5 bases and J lost 1 base. Looked up from germline, CDR1 is MNHEY and CDR2 is SVGAGI. The CDR3 nucleotides read TGTGCCAGCAGTATTGCGGGAGAATCCTACAATGAGCAGTTCTTC. Protein: CASSIAGESYNEQFF.

This sequence joins TRBV5-4 and TRBJ2-7; 7 bases are shared with TRBD2. Germline V gene data show CDR1 as SGHNT and CDR2 as YYREEE (reference sequence). This CDR3 region has 13 residues. V lost 6 bases, J lost 6 bases, and 9 bases stayed unmatched. The CDR3 coding sequence is TGTGCCAGCACCCAGGGTCGGGAGGCCGAGCAGTACTTC. The encoded protein is CASTQGREAEQYF. Looking up the rest from reference TRBV5-4 and TRBJ2-7 gives the full variable domain: ETGVTQSPTHLIKTRGQQVTLRCSSQSGHNTVSWYQQALGQGPQFIFQYYREEENGRGNFPPRFSGLQFPNYSSELNVNALELDDSALYLCASTQGREAEQYFGPGTRLTVT.

In this sample, this clone turned up once. The chain couples TRBV19 to TRBJ1-4; weak D call: TRBD1 (5 bases). Germline V lookup: CDR1 LNHDA, CDR2 SQIVND (reference sequence). The CDR3 runs to 19 residues. V was trimmed by 6 bases and J by 1 base, leaving 24 bases between them. The CDR3, as DNA: TGTGCCAGTAGCCTACTCCGGGACCCATTGCGACAAACTAATGAAAAACTGTTTTTT. It encodes CASSLLRDPLRQTNEKLFF.

This chain joins TRBV30 and TRBJ2-4, with D possibly being TRBD2 (6 bases). Trimming took 3 bases from V and 10 from J, leaving 16 bases between them. CDR3 length: 13 residues. CDR1 and CDR2 (germline): GTSNPN, SVGIG (reference sequence). The CDR3 DNA sequence: TGTGCCTGGAGCCGCCAGACGCGGGAAATTCAGTACTTC. It encodes CAWSRQTREIQYF.

The chain has TRBV5-4 and TRBJ2-3; 10 positions match TRBD1. The CDR3 runs to 14 residues. Germline CDR1 is SGHNT and CDR2 is YYREEE (reference sequence). Unmatched junction bases numbered 3, after V lost 4 bases and J lost 4 bases. CDR3 bases: TGTGCCAGCAGCCTGGACAGGGGGGCAGATACGCAGTATTTT. Translated: CASSLDRGADTQYF.

V gene TRBV2 combines with J gene TRBJ2-2, with 11 positions matching TRBD1. The CDR3 extends over 15 amino acids. The J segment lost 8 bases and the V segment lost 5 bases, leaving 7 bases of the junction unmatched. CDR1 and CDR2 (germline): SNHLY, FYNNEI. The CDR3, as DNA: TGTGCCAGCAGTCACCCGGGGACAGGGGGAGGGGAGCTGTTTTTT. This sequence encodes CASSHPGTGGGELFF. Variable domain in full (rest from reference TRBV2 and TRBJ2-2): EPEVTQTPSHQVTQMGQEVILRCVPISNHLYFYWYRQILGQKVEFLVSFYNNEISEKSEIFDDQFSVERPDGSNFTLKIRSTKLEDSAMYFCASSHPGTGGGELFFGEGSRLTVL.

The CDR3 DNA is TGTGCCAGCAGCGTAGTGTATGCCGGGGAGCTGTTTTTT. Translation gives CASSVVYAGELFF. The chain has TRBV9 and TRBJ2-2; D remains ambiguous. Trimming left V 0 bases short and J 6 bases short, with 6 bases between. CDR1 is SGDLS, CDR2 YYNGEE, per germline. The CDR3 runs to 13 residues.

This chain links TRBV29-1 with TRBJ1-1, with unresolved D. Trimming shortened V by 3 bases and J by 4 bases, and 9 bases separated the two germline ends. The germline V gene encodes CDR1 SQVTM and CDR2 ANQGSEA. The CDR3 loop spans 12 amino acids. CDR3 protein: CSVEVAVTEAFF. The CDR3 DNA reads TGCAGCGTTGAGGTCGCGGTCACTGAAGCTTTCTTT.

This clone was seen just once. The V call is TRBV6-1, the J call TRBJ1-2; 7 positions agree with TRBD1. The germline gives CDR1 MNHNS, CDR2 SASEGT. Losses at the gene ends were 8 bases for V and 6 bases for J; bases not matched to a gene: 9. CDR3 length equals 13 residues. Written as DNA, the CDR3 is TGTGCCAGCGAAGTCGACAGGGCGGATGGCTACACCTTC. Translation: CASEVDRADGYTF.

The chain recombines TRBV5-1 with TRBJ2-3; 8 nucleotides align to TRBD1. The CDR3 totals 17 residues. The germline V gene encodes CDR1 SGHRS and CDR2 YFSETQ. With 2 bases clipped from V and 5 bases from J, the junction kept 13 bases outside the gene matches. This CDR3 is CASSFWTGNQLVDTQYF. The CDR3 nucleotides are TGCGCCAGCAGCTTTTGGACAGGGAATCAATTAGTAGATACGCAGTATTTT.

V gene TRBV6-5 combines with J gene TRBJ1-2, with TRBD1 as a possible D gene (6 bases). The CDR3 runs 14 residues. Germline CDR1 reads MNHEY; CDR2 reads SVGAGI. V was cut by 2 bases and J by 5 bases, with 12 bases left in between. The CDR3: CASSYTRQGYGYTF. Written as DNA, the CDR3 is TGTGCCAGCAGTTACACACGCCAGGGGTATGGCTACACCTTC.

The sample holds a few counts of this clone. The DNA of the CDR3 is TGTGCCAGCAGCTTAGTAGATACGCAGTATTTT. It is translated as CASSLVDTQYF. The chain carries TRBV11-2 and TRBJ2-3, with no clear D. Trimming cost V 1 base and J 5 bases, with 1 base left between them. Germline CDR1 SGHAT, CDR2 FQNNGV. The CDR3 has 11 residues.

In its sample, this clone was seen once. The J gene is TRBJ2-7, the V gene TRBV2; TRBD1 aligns across 8 bases. There are 14 residues in the CDR3. CDR1 and CDR2 (germline): SNHLY, FYNNEI. Trimming removed 6 bases from V and 4 bases from J; junction bases left unmatched: 8. CDR3 in DNA: TGTGCCAGCAGCCCCGCAGGGGGCGGGTACGAGCAGTACTTC. Translation: CASSPAGGGYEQYF. The complete variable domain, with remaining parts taken from reference TRBV2 and TRBJ2-7, reads EPEVTQTPSHQVTQMGQEVILRCVPISNHLYFYWYRQILGQKVEFLVSFYNNEISEKSEIFDDQFSVERPDGSNFTLKIRSTKLEDSAMYFCASSPAGGGYEQYFGPGTRLTVT.

In its sample, this clone was seen a few times. CDR3 nucleotide sequence: TGTGCCAGTAGTAGCCAGGGAAATTCCTACGAGCAGTACTTC. Translating it yields CASSSQGNSYEQYF. The chain links TRBV19 to TRBJ2-7; D may be TRBD1 (5 bases). The germline V gene encodes CDR1 LNHDA and CDR2 SQIVND (reference sequence). V was trimmed by 4 bases and J by 1 base, leaving 11 bases between them. The CDR3 sequence is 14 residues long.

This clone was seen only once. This chain uses TRBV6-1 with TRBJ1-5; D gene unclear. Germline loops: CDR1 MNHNS, CDR2 SASEGT. Trimming cost V 6 bases and J 4 bases, with 10 bases left between them. The length of the CDR3 is 13 residues. The CDR3 nucleotides read TGTGCCAGCAGAGTACACGGTAATCAGCCCCAGCATTTT. Translated: CASRVHGNQPQHF.